This T cell receptor beta chain came from a study of T cell responses to AZD1222 COVID-19 vaccine (dated by TCRdb to the early 2020s). Concerning the study at large: Because spike-specific TCR depth and breadth did not differ between the two schedules, AZD1222 recipients who got a second dose at roughly 4 weeks were pooled with those who got a second dose at roughly 12 weeks. A total of 230 or so trial participants underwent TCR sequencing, of whom nearly 210 received two doses of AZD1222 and around 26 received two doses of the MenACWY control vaccine. Trial participants were enrolled by age into subgroups of 18-55, 56-69 and 70-plus years, and around 150, 29 and 61 TCR-sequenced participants, respectively, were included in these subgroups. General conclusions and limits of the study: Conclusions about previously exposed vaccinees were limited because only six or seven AZD1222 recipients were SARS-CoV-2 seropositive at baseline. The 56-69-year group was small, and its depth increase did not reach significance, likely because of low power. CD4 TCRs associated with the vaccine covered the entire spike protein, and the dominant responses were in regions 160-218 and 743-854. Participants were mostly white British and included more females than males, and it was suggested by the authors that clonal diversity may have been underestimated. Because no day 14 peak-response samples were available, repertoires were characterized only after the peak T cell response. Reportedly, almost half of the unique spike-specific TCRs recognized epitopes lying outside the regions that are mutated in the B.1.351 and B.1.1.7 variants. A significant rise in spike-specific TCR breadth and depth was observed after two AZD1222 doses relative to day 0 and relative to MenACWY recipients.

The CDR3 regions of human TCRbeta chains were analyzed by immunosequencing. Turning to the authors' computational methods: Repertoire TCRs were matched against a reference library of SARS-CoV-2-specific TCRs generated with the MIRA antigen-specificity platform. Breadth was defined as the fraction of unique TCRs that were SARS-CoV-2-associated. Depth was defined as the fraction of total T cells that were SARS-CoV-2-associated. Using the MIRA data, each spike-specific TCR was mapped to the spike region that the TCR reacts to and placed in a CD4 or CD8 class. Log10-transformed breadth and depth values were compared by one-way ANOVA with Sidak's multiple comparisons tests. Drawn from immuneACCESS, this table holds only the in-frame rearrangements with V and J called that TCRdb kept. Clones are partly lost; checked studies trace under half to an unresolved V gene and leave the rest unexplained. That table supplies the V and J calls and clone size; D and trimming were determined from the DNA. The table for this sample lists 90,000 to 95,000 clones; roughly nine tenths of them were counted only once. The ten most abundant clones make up less than 8% of the sample.

Concerning this clone: The antigen it binds to is not known. Base-call qualities are not available, and no considerably larger clone is one nucleotide away.

Explained via the paper, the time point label denotes: baseline before first vaccination. Vaccinee samples were obtained from the UK trials COV001 and COV002, which included a single-blind randomized controlled phase 2/3 trial of AZD1222 (ChAdOx1 nCoV-19) in healthy adults. Trial participant PBMC samples were collected at day 0 and day 28 after the second dose for TCRbeta chain sequencing. This receptor was taken from an adult in good health. Sample: peripheral blood, taken on day 0 of AZD1222 vaccination.

At the DNA level, the sequence is TGTGCCAGCAGTACACCCGGGACAGGGGTCCGCGAGCAGTACTTC. This translates into CASSTPGTGVREQYF. The rearranged chain carries TRBV28 and TRBJ2-7; 10 bases in the junction line up with TRBD1. V has 5 bases trimmed and J has 6 bases trimmed; junction bases matching no gene number 10. Spanning cysteine to phenylalanine, the CDR3 consists of 15 amino acids. The read is trimmed to its CDR3 DNA, 45 bases read in frame from base 1. CDR1 MDHEN and CDR2 SYDVKM are derived from the germline V gene. The full variable domain, with segments outside the CDR3 supplied by the reference TRBV28 and TRBJ2-7 proteins, appears as DVKVTQSSRYLVKRTGEKVFLECVQDMDHENMFWYRQDPGLGLRLIYFSYDVKMKEKGDIPEGYSVSREKKERFSLILESASTNQTSMYLCASSTPGTGVREQYFGPGTRLTVT.